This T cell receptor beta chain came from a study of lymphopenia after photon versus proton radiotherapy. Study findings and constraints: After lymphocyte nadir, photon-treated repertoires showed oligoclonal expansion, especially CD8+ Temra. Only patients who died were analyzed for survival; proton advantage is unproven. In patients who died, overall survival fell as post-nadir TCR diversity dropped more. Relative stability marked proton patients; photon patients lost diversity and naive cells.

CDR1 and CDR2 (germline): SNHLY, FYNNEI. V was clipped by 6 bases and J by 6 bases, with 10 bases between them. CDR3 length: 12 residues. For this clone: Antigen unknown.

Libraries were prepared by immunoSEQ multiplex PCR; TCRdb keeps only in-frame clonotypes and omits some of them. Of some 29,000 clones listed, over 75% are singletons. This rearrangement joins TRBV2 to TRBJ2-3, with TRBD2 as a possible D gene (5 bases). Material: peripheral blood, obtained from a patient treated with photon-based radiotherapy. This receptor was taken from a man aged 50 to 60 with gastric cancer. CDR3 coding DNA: TGTGCCAGCAGGGCGGGTCTGGATACGCAGTATTTT. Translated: CASRAGLDTQYF.